A single sample gave rise to the 15 T cell receptor beta chains below, sequenced in a study of blood T cell repertoires in COVID-19. Measured with immunoSEQ multiplex PCR; TCRdb has only the in-frame clones, and not every one. The sample gives 190,000 or so clones, about 83% of which show up once; less than 3.5% is in the top ten. Sequencing was done on a sample of peripheral blood. The receptor set was obtained from a man aged 45 to 65 with active or convalescent COVID-19.

The rearrangement links TRBV2 to TRBJ2-4; D is possibly TRBD1 (6 bases). Germline-derived CDR1 and CDR2 are SNHLY and FYNNEI. The CDR3 has 13 amino acids. V was clipped by 7 bases and J by 9 bases, with 16 bases between them. The CDR3 DNA sequence: TGTGCCAGCACTGAGGGGGACACGGGCATTCAGTACTTC. Its translation is CASTEGDTGIQYF.

This chain connects TRBV18 to TRBJ2-7; 14 nucleotides match TRBD2. The germline V gene encodes CDR1 KGHSH and CDR2 LQKENI. CDR3 size: 16 residues. With 1 base clipped from V and 2 bases from J, the junction kept 1 base outside the gene matches. CDR3 sequence (DNA): TGTGCCAGCTCACCACGGGGACTAGCGGGGGCCTACGAGCAGTACTTC. Protein: CASSPRGLAGAYEQYF. Full variable domain (outside the CDR3, taken from reference TRBV18 and TRBJ2-7): NAGVMQNPRHLVRRRGQEARLRCSPMKGHSHVYWYRQLPEEGLKFMVYLQKENIIDESGMPKERFSAEFPKEGPSILRIQQVVRGDSAAYFCASSPRGLAGAYEQYFGPGTRLTVT.

This sequence joins TRBV7-8 and TRBJ1-2; unclear D gene. The germline V gene encodes CDR1 SGHVS and CDR2 FQNEAQ. Trimming took 0 bases from V and 3 from J, leaving 8 bases between them. The CDR3 contains 14 residues. The CDR3 region has the DNA TGTGCCAGCAGCTTAGCGTCGAGGGACTATGGCTACACCTTC. It specifies CASSLASRDYGYTF.

The V call is TRBV7-2, the J call TRBJ2-1; TRBD2 matches at 11 bases. The germline V gene encodes CDR1 SGHTA and CDR2 FQGNSA. J gave up 6 bases and V 2 bases, and 9 bases lay outside the gene matches. This CDR3 has 17 amino acids. In DNA form, the CDR3 reads TGTGCCAGCAGCTTATGGCCTAGCGGGGGGAAAGGCAATGAGCAGTTCTTC. It translates to CASSLWPSGGKGNEQFF.

The V and J genes are TRBV11-1 and TRBJ2-1; D perhaps matches TRBD1 (6 bases). The ends were cut back, 3 bases at V and 7 bases at J, with 7 bases in the middle. CDR1 SGHAT and CDR2 FQDESV come from the germline V gene (reference sequence). The CDR3 is made up of 12 amino acids. Here the CDR3 reads CASSLDRNEQFF. The DNA for the CDR3 is TGTGCCAGCAGCTTGGACAGAAATGAGCAGTTCTTC. The entire variable domain, with the rest obtained from reference TRBV11-1 and TRBJ2-1, is as follows: EAEVAQSPRYKITEKSQAVAFWCDPISGHATLYWYRQILGQGPELLVQFQDESVVDDSQLPKDRFSAERLKGVDSTLKIQPAELGDSAMYLCASSLDRNEQFFGPGTRLTVL.

The rearrangement links TRBV19 to TRBJ2-3; D is undetermined. CDR3 size: 16 residues. Between the trimmed V and J ends, which lost 1 base and 0 bases, there was a span of 11 bases. Germline values: CDR1 LNHDA, CDR2 SQIVND (reference sequence). CDR3 nucleotides: TGTGCCAGTAGTATAGTCCCTGGAGCTAGCACAGATACGCAGTATTTT. As protein: CASSIVPGASTDTQYF.

This chain joins TRBV14 and TRBJ2-7; D not resolved. Trimming shortened V by 4 bases and J by 2 bases, and 9 bases separated the two germline ends. CDR1 and CDR2 from the germline V gene are SGHDN and FVKESK. CDR3 length equals 13 residues. For the CDR3, the DNA is TGTGCCAGCAGCCGAATAGATACCTACGAGCAGTACTTC. As protein: CASSRIDTYEQYF.

The chain combines TRBV28 with TRBJ1-2; TRBD1 is a possible D gene (6 bases). This CDR3 is 13 amino acids long. CDR1 and CDR2 (germline): MDHEN, SYDVKM. V was shortened by 5 bases and J by 8 bases, with 15 bases between the two germline ends. As DNA, the CDR3 is TGTGCCAGCAGTCCGGCAGGGGCGGTGGGCTACACCTTC. Protein sequence: CASSPAGAVGYTF.

The rearrangement uses TRBV3-1 (or the pseudogene TRBV3-2) and TRBJ1-4, with D perhaps TRBD1 (5 bases). This CDR3 region has 17 residues. CDR1 is LGHDT and CDR2 is YNNKEL in the germline V gene (reference sequence). V shed 0 bases and J shed 4 bases, with 15 bases lying between them. CDR3: CASSQDLRAGINEKLFF. DNA of the CDR3: TGTGCCAGCAGCCAAGATCTCAGGGCAGGGATTAATGAAAAACTGTTTTTT.

V gene TRBV5-1 combines with J gene TRBJ2-6, with 11 bases fitting TRBD1. CDR3 size: 18 residues. The germline V gene encodes CDR1 SGHRS and CDR2 YFSETQ. With 3 bases clipped from V and 12 bases from J, the junction kept 17 bases outside the gene matches. The CDR3 DNA follows: TGCGCCAGCAGCTCGGGACAGGGGGGCTCAATATTACCAGGCGTCCTGACTTTC. Translating gives CASSSGQGGSILPGVLTF.

In nucleotides, the CDR3 is TGTGCCAGCAGTTACTCGAGCGGCAGAGAAAAACTGTTTTTT. As protein: CASSYSSGREKLFF. The chain couples TRBV6-6 to TRBJ1-4, with D unresolved. The ends were cut back, 0 bases at V and 8 bases at J, with 10 bases in the middle. The length of the CDR3 is 14 residues. Germline CDR1 reads MNHNY; CDR2 reads SVGAGI (reference sequence).

This sequence joins TRBV7-9 and TRBJ2-5, with D possibly being TRBD1 (6 bases). The CDR3 has 14 residues. V gave up 4 bases and J gave up 4 bases, with 13 bases separating them. Germline V gives CDR1 SEHNR, CDR2 FQNEAQ (reference sequence). CDR3 region: CASSYLQGSETQYF. Here the CDR3 DNA reads TGTGCCAGCAGCTATCTACAGGGTTCAGAGACCCAGTACTTC.

V and J are TRBV5-6 and TRBJ2-1, with D possibly matching TRBD2 (5 bases). Trimming cost V 5 bases and J 14 bases, with 17 bases left between them. This CDR3 is built from 12 residues. The germline gives CDR1 SGHDT, CDR2 YYEEEE. The CDR3 region is CASSHGLAEKFF. CDR3 bases: TGTGCCAGCAGTCACGGACTCGCCGAGAAGTTCTTC. The full variable domain, in which reference TRBV5-6 and TRBJ2-1 provide the parts outside the CDR3, is DAGVTQSPTHLIKTRGQQVTLRCSPKSGHDTVSWYQQALGQGPQFIFQYYEEEERQRGNFPDRFSGHQFPNYSSELNVNALLLGDSALYLCASSHGLAEKFFGPGTRLTVL.

This sequence joins TRBV9 and TRBJ2-2, with TRBD2 matching 8 bases. CDR3 length: 14 amino acids. CDR1 is SGDLS, CDR2 YYNGEE, per germline. Trimming removed 4 bases from V and 5 bases from J; junction bases left unmatched: 4. The CDR3 reads CASSPRGGTGELFF. CDR3 in DNA: TGTGCCAGCAGCCCCCGCGGGGGGACCGGGGAGCTGTTTTTT.

This clone has a single count. The rearrangement links TRBV12-3 or TRBV12-4 to TRBJ2-7; the D gene is possibly TRBD2 (6 bases). The CDR3 spans 13 residues. V dropped 0 bases and J dropped 7 bases, with 10 bases sitting between them. The CDR3 loop reads CASSLALGGEQYF. In nucleotides, the CDR3 is TGTGCCAGCAGTTTAGCGCTTGGGGGGGAGCAGTACTTC.